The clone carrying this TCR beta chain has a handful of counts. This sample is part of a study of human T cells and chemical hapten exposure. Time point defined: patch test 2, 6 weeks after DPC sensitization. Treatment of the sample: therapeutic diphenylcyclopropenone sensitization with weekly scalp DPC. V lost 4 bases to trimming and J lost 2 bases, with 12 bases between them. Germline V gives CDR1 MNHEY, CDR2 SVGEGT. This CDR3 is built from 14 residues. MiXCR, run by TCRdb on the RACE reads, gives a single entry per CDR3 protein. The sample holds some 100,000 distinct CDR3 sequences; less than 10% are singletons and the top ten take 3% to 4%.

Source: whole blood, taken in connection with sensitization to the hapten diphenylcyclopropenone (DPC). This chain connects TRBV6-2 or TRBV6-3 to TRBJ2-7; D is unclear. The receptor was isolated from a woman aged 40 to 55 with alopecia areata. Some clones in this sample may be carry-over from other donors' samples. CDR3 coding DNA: TGTGCCAGCAGTTGGGCAGGAGTTGCCTACGAGCAGTACTTC. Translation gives CASSWAGVAYEQYF.